This T cell receptor (beta chain) was identified during a study of T cell repertoires in cytomegalovirus infection. The V end lost 1 base, the J end lost 6 bases, and 16 bases lay between the germline ends. Germline V gene sequence: CDR1 LNHDA, CDR2 SQIVND (reference sequence). The CDR3 is 15 residues long. Details on this clonotype: The antigen is unknown.

MiXCR, applied by TCRdb to the reads, yields one record per CDR3 protein. This table holds roughly 920,000 distinct CDR3 sequences, less than 40% found once. The sequence was obtained from a human donor in good health (CMV status not recorded). Some clones in this sample may be carry-over from other donors' samples. The genes are TRBV19 and TRBJ2-7; D unresolved. The sequenced sample was cultured CD8+ T cells from PBMCs, obtained from culture after CMV antigen stimulation. The CDR3 reads CASSIGWYVPGEQYF. CDR3 nucleotides: TGTGCCAGTAGTATAGGTTGGTACGTTCCGGGCGAGCAGTACTTC.